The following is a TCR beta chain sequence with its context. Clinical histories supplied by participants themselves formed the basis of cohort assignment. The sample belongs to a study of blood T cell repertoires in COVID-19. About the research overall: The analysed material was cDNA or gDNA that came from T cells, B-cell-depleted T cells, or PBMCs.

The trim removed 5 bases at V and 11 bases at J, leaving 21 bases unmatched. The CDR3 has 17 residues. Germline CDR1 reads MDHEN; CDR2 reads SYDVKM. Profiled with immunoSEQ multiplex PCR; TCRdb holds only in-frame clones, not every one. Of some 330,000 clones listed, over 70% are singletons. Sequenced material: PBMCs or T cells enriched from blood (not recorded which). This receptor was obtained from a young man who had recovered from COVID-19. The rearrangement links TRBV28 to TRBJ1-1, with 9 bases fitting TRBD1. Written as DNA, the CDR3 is TGTGCCAGCAGTGCCCCCGGGACAGGGTACCGAGGACTGGGGGCTTTCTTT. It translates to CASSAPGTGYRGLGAFF.